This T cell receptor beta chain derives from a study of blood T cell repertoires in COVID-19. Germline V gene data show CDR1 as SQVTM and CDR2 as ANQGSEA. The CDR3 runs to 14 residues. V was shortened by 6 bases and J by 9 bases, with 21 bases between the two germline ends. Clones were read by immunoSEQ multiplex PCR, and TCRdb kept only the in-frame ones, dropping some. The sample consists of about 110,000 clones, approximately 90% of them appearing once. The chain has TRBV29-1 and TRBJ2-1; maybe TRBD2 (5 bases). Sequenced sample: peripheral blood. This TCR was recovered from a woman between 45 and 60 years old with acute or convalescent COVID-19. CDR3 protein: CSVDSIDWAAEQFF. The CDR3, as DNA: TGCAGCGTGGACTCAATAGACTGGGCCGCTGAGCAGTTCTTC.